The 6 T cell receptor beta chains in this list originate from one sample, sequenced in a study of blood T cell repertoires in COVID-19. Libraries were prepared by immunoSEQ multiplex PCR; TCRdb keeps only in-frame clonotypes and omits some of them. The sample shows about 180,000 clones, roughly four fifths of them seen only once. Sequenced sample: peripheral blood. The receptors derive from a woman in her sixties or seventies with COVID-19, enrolled during active disease.

The chain joins TRBV6-6 to TRBJ2-7; 11 bases fit TRBD1. Unmatched junction bases numbered 6, after V lost 5 bases and J lost 3 bases. Per the germline V gene, CDR1 is MNHNY and CDR2 is SVGAGI (reference sequence). The CDR3 has 15 residues. This CDR3 reads CASSAPGQGDYEQYF. In DNA, the CDR3 is TGTGCCAGCAGTGCACCGGGACAGGGGGACTACGAGCAGTACTTC.

The rearrangement joins TRBV15 to TRBJ2-4; 10 bases fit TRBD2. Germline values: CDR1 LNHNV, CDR2 YYDKDF (reference sequence). V was clipped by 3 bases and J by 8 bases; unmatched bases: 4. The CDR3 extends over 14 amino acids. The CDR3 sequence is CATSRERGGDIQYF. DNA of the CDR3: TGTGCCACCAGCAGGGAGCGGGGGGGGGACATTCAGTACTTC. Full variable domain (rest looked up from reference TRBV15 and TRBJ2-4): DAMVIQNPRYQVTQFGKPVTLSCSQTLNHNVMYWYQQKSSQAPKLLFHYYDKDFNNEADTPDNFQSRRPNTSFCFLDIRSPGLGDTAMYLCATSRERGGDIQYFGAGTRLSVL.

The V and J genes are TRBV2 and TRBJ1-1; D might be TRBD1 (5 bases). The CDR3 consists of 17 residues. Trimming stripped 6 bases from V and 1 base from J, with 21 bases between. Germline V lookup: CDR1 SNHLY, CDR2 FYNNEI. The CDR3 region has the DNA TGTGCCAGCAGCTTGGAGGGACCCATCAGCGGGAACACTGAAGCTTTCTTT. This sequence encodes CASSLEGPISGNTEAFF.

The chain recombines TRBV11-2 with TRBJ2-3; TRBD2 aligns across 11 bases. V lost 3 bases and J lost 2; bases outside the gene matches: 10. This CDR3 contains 18 residues. The germline V gene encodes CDR1 SGHAT and CDR2 FQNNGV. The CDR3 DNA reads TGTGCCAGCAGCTTCGACCTAGCGGGAGGAGGGGACACAGATACGCAGTATTTT. Translation gives CASSFDLAGGGDTDTQYF.

V and J are TRBV7-9 and TRBJ1-5; TRBD1 matches 10 bases. V dropped 10 bases and J dropped 2; count of bases not matched to a gene: 2. Germline loops: CDR1 SEHNR, CDR2 FQNEAQ (reference sequence). The CDR3 is 13 residues long. CDR3 residues: CATGTGGNQPQHF. DNA of the CDR3: TGTGCCACAGGGACAGGGGGCAATCAGCCCCAGCATTTT.

This chain links TRBV3-1 (or the pseudogene TRBV3-2) with TRBJ2-2; a possible D gene is TRBD2 (5 bases). The V end was cut by 4 bases, the J end by 4 bases, with 16 bases between. The CDR3 has 16 residues. The germline gives CDR1 LGHDT, CDR2 YNNKEL (reference sequence). CDR3 sequence reads: CASSLGNRDPTGELFF. CDR3 coding DNA: TGTGCCAGCAGCCTCGGGAACAGAGACCCCACCGGGGAGCTGTTTTTT.